This TCR beta chain comes out of a study of T cell changes during pregnancy in multiple sclerosis. Trimming pared 10 bases from V and 1 base from J, leaving 13 bases between. The CDR3 sequence is 14 residues long. Germline lookup yields CDR1 LNHDA and CDR2 SQIVND (reference sequence). Only in-frame clones appear in the TCRdb table, and some are missing; sequencing was by immunoSEQ multiplex PCR. Here the sample spans some 80,000 clones, nearly 95% being singletons. This clonotype originated in a female donor with multiple sclerosis, enrolled in a pregnancy study. The specimen was CD4+ T cells from peripheral blood mononuclear cells, collected after pregnancy. This sequence joins TRBV19 and TRBJ2-2; perhaps TRBD1 as D (6 bases). The CDR3 DNA follows: TGTGCCACCCTAAAGGACAGGAACACCGGGGAGCTGTTTTTT. It codes for CATLKDRNTGELFF. Full variable domain (outside the CDR3, taken from reference TRBV19 and TRBJ2-2): DGGITQSPKYLFRKEGQNVTLSCEQNLNHDAMYWYRQDPGQGLRLIYYSQIVNDFQKGDIAEGYSVSREKKESFPLTVTSAQKNPTAFYLCATLKDRNTGELFFGEGSRLTVL.